Listed below are T cell receptor beta chains from one sample, sequenced in a study of cytomegalovirus exposure and HLA in healthy donors. Produced via immunoSEQ multiplex PCR; TCRdb's table is partial and in-frame only. The sample shows about 200,000 clones, 65% to 85% of them seen only once. Sequences were obtained from PBMCs. Source of these receptors: a man aged 25-45 years in good health and CMV-seronegative. The CDR3 runs from the conserved cysteine through the conserved F or W. A D gene is named only where the DNA matches it firmly. Where a row states a size, it is once, few, many or the class of an expanded clone; other rows omit it.

TRBV5-1	TRBJ2-7	.	TRBD1	TGCGCCAGCAGCCGGGACAGGGGCCCCTACGAGCAGTACTTC	CASSRDRGPYEQYF
TRBV9	TRBJ2-1	.	TRBD2	TGTGCCAGCAGCTCCACTAGCGGGGGCCCCGATGAGCAGTTCTTC	CASSSTSGGPDEQFF
TRBV5-6	TRBJ1-2	.	.	TGTGCCAGCAGCTTTAGTGGGCCTGGCTACACCTTC	CASSFSGPGYTF
TRBV11-3	TRBJ2-1	.	TRBD2	TGTGCCAGCAGCCACCTGGGGCCAGCGGGGAATGAGCAGTTCTTC	CASSHLGPAGNEQFF
TRBV28	TRBJ2-3	.	.	TGTGCCAGCAGCACTAGCCCCCGGTTACCCACAGATACGCAGTATTTT	CASSTSPRLPTDTQYF
TRBV2	TRBJ2-5	.	TRBD2	TGTGCCAGCAGTGAAGCGCTTCGGGGGGGGCGCCCCGAAGAGACCCAGTACTTC	CASSEALRGGRPEETQYF
TRBV9	TRBJ2-3	.	TRBD2	TGTGCCAGCAGCTCCCCCGGGACTAGCGGGGGGGCATGGAGCACAGATACGCAGTATTTT	CASSSPGTSGGAWSTDTQYF
TRBV2	TRBJ2-7	.	TRBD1	TGTGCCAGCAGCTACTCCGGGACAGGGGGCGCAGAGTACTTC	CASSYSGTGGAEYF
TRBV11-2	TRBJ2-7	.	.	TGTGCCAGCAGCTTAGATTGGGGCGGGGATTGGTCCTACGAGCAGTACTTC	CASSLDWGGDWSYEQYF
TRBV9	TRBJ2-7	few	.	TGTGCCAGCAGCGTATCCGGGGGTGGGCCCACCTACGAGCAGTACTTC	CASSVSGGGPTYEQYF
TRBV9	TRBJ1-1	.	.	TGTGCCAGCAGCGTCGTGGAGGGGGGGGCGGGAGCTTTCTTT	CASSVVEGGAGAFF
TRBV7-2	TRBJ1-2	.	.	TGTGCCAGCAGCACGACTGCGAACTATGGCTACACCTTC	CASSTTANYGYTF
TRBV5-6	TRBJ2-7	.	.	TGTGCCAGCAGCTGGGGGGAAGGGCAGGCCTACGAGCAGTACTTC	CASSWGEGQAYEQYF
TRBV6-5	TRBJ2-7	.	TRBD1	TGTGCCAGCAGGACCACCGGGACAGGGGGCGCCGGGCAGTACTTC	CASRTTGTGGAGQYF
TRBV6-5	TRBJ1-2	.	.	TGTGCCAGCAGTTATCGCGGCTATGGCTACACCTTC	CASSYRGYGYTF
TRBV7-3	TRBJ1-1	.	.	TGTGCCAGCAGCTTAACGGCCCACGGGGCGGGGGCGACTACTGAAGCTTTCTTT	CASSLTAHGAGATTEAFF
TRBV5-1	TRBJ2-2	.	TRBD1	TGCGCCAGCAGCTTGCAGACAGGGGGCTCCGGGGAGCTGTTTTTT	CASSLQTGGSGELFF
TRBV5-6	TRBJ1-1	.	.	TGTGCCAGCAGCTTGGGGACAGATACTTTCTTT	CASSLGTDTFF
TRBV9	TRBJ2-6	.	.	TGTGCCAGCAGCGTAGTAACCGGGTTTGGGGCCAGCGTCCTGACTTTC	CASSVVTGFGASVLTF
TRBV27	TRBJ2-7	.	.	TGTGCCAGCAGCAAAATAAACCCCCAGGGGTACGAGCAGTACTTC	CASSKINPQGYEQYF
TRBV7-2	TRBJ1-2	.	.	TGTGCCAGCAGCCCCTTGGGGGGGCCGGGGAGCTATGGCTACACCTTC	CASSPLGGPGSYGYTF
TRBV10-3	TRBJ2-3	few	TRBD2	TGTGCCATCAGTGAAGATAGCGGGGGGGGTCGAGATACGCAGTATTTT	CAISEDSGGGRDTQYF
TRBV5-8	TRBJ1-6	.	.	TGTGCCAGCAGCTTGGAGAGAGGCCGAAATTCACCCCTCCACTTT	CASSLERGRNSPLHF
TRBV29-1	TRBJ2-3	.	TRBD2	TGCAGCGTGGCGGGTAGCGGGGGATCAGATACGCAGTATTTT	CSVAGSGGSDTQYF
TRBV9	TRBJ2-2	.	.	TGTGCCAGCAGCGCCAGGGGCACCGGGGAGCTGTTTTTT	CASSARGTGELFF
TRBV9	TRBJ2-3	.	TRBD2	TGTGCCAGCAGCGTAAGAGCTAGCGGGGGGGGCACAGATACGCAGTATTTT	CASSVRASGGGTDTQYF
TRBV2	TRBJ1-2	.	.	TGTGCCAGCAGTGCCCATAATCCGGCAGGGTCTAACTATGGCTACACCTTC	CASSAHNPAGSNYGYTF
TRBV5-4	TRBJ1-6	few	TRBD1	TGTGCCAGCAGCTCAAGCCCAGGGGGCTCCTATAATTCACCCCTCCACTTT	CASSSSPGGSYNSPLHF
TRBV5-1	TRBJ2-3	.	TRBD2	TGCGCCAGCAGCTTGGGCGGGACTAGCAGAAGCACAGATACGCAGTATTTT	CASSLGGTSRSTDTQYF
TRBV28	TRBJ2-2	.	.	TGTGCCAGCAATAACCTGGCGGGGCGTACCGGGGAGCTGTTTTTT	CASNNLAGRTGELFF
TRBV6-5	TRBJ2-3	.	.	TGTGCCAGCAGTTACTCGAGACTAGTCGGAGCAGATACGCAGTATTTT	CASSYSRLVGADTQYF
TRBV7-9	TRBJ2-1	.	.	TGTGCCAGCAGCTCTGGGCCAGCCGGCCTCAGTCGGTACAATGAGCAGTTCTTC	CASSSGPAGLSRYNEQFF
TRBV15	TRBJ2-2	.	TRBD1	TGTGCCACCAGCCCGCGGACAGGGTCCGGGGAGCTGTTTTTT	CATSPRTGSGELFF
TRBV6-6	TRBJ2-5	.	.	TGTGCCAGCAGTTACTCGGTTTCCTCAGAGAGACAAGGCCAGTACTTC	CASSYSVSSERQGQYF
TRBV19	TRBJ1-2	.	.	TGTGCCAGTAGTATTTTGACTGACAGTTTCTATGGCTACACCTTC	CASSILTDSFYGYTF
TRBV27	TRBJ2-3	.	.	TGTGCCAGCAGTTTGTCGCGTACCTCAGATACGCAGTATTTT	CASSLSRTSDTQYF
TRBV5-1	TRBJ1-6	.	.	TGCGCCAGCACTACCCTGGACAGTAATAATTCACCCCTCCACTTT	CASTTLDSNNSPLHF
TRBV5-1	TRBJ1-4	.	.	TGCGCCAGCAGCTTCAGGGGAGGGAATGAAAAACTGTTTTTT	CASSFRGGNEKLFF
TRBV7-6	TRBJ2-5	few	TRBD1	TGTGCCAGCAGCTCGACCCCCAGGCCCATACAGGGGGAAGAGACCCAGTACTTC	CASSSTPRPIQGEETQYF
TRBV29-1	TRBJ2-5	once	TRBD2	TGCAGCCCATCTGATAGCGGGGGCCAGCACAATCAGACCCAGTACTTC	CSPSDSGGQHNQTQYF
TRBV5-1	TRBJ2-7	.	.	TGCGCCAGCAGCTCCCAGGGGGGAGACAGAACCTCACTCTACGAGCAGTACTTC	CASSSQGGDRTSLYEQYF
TRBV29-1	TRBJ1-2	.	TRBD1	TGCAGCGTGCCGGGACAGCCTCCTGGCTATGGCTACACCTTC	CSVPGQPPGYGYTF
TRBV4-2	TRBJ2-7	.	.	TGTGCCAGCAGCCAAGATGCAGGTTACGAGCAGTACTTC	CASSQDAGYEQYF
TRBV7-3	TRBJ2-2	.	.	TGTGCCAGCAGCGCTAGGGGCCCCACCGGGGAGCTGTTTTTT	CASSARGPTGELFF
TRBV7-3	TRBJ1-6	few	TRBD1	TGTGCCAGCAGCTCCGGGACAGGGGGAAATTCACCCCTCCACTTT	CASSSGTGGNSPLHF